The rows below give T cell receptor beta chains drawn from one sample of a study of long-term antiretroviral therapy in people with HIV. Here immunoSEQ multiplex PCR was the method, and the copy in TCRdb shows in-frame clones only, minus some. The table includes around 21,000 clones, 85% to 90% detected once. The sequencing here drew on unsorted PBMCs, taken 2.3 years after starting antiretroviral therapy. These receptors were obtained from a man in his sixties with HIV. The CDR3 runs from the conserved cysteine through the conserved F or W. Each record gives: J gene, D gene, clone size, V gene, CDR3 protein, CDR3 DNA. A D gene is named only where the DNA matches it firmly. Expanded clones get a size class; other rows say once, few or many, or leave the size out.

>TRBJ2-2|NA|NA|TRBV7-9
CASSVVVPTGELFF
TGTGCCAGCAGCGTCGTGGTACCCACCGGGGAGCTGTTTTTT
>TRBJ2-5|TRBD1|NA|TRBV11-2
CASSHARQGQETQYF
TGTGCCAGCAGCCACGCGAGACAGGGACAAGAGACCCAGTACTTC
>TRBJ2-5|NA|NA|TRBV5-1
CASSLLQGTETQYF
TGCGCCAGCAGCTTGCTGCAGGGCACAGAGACCCAGTACTTC
>TRBJ1-6|NA|NA|TRBV5-1
CASSLASPGSFYNSPLHF
TGCGCCAGCAGCTTGGCAAGTCCAGGGAGTTTCTATAATTCACCCCTCCACTTT
>TRBJ2-3|TRBD2|NA|TRBV5-6
CASTGSIGGSVDTQYF
TGTGCCAGCACTGGGAGCATCGGCGGGAGTGTCGATACGCAGTATTTT
>TRBJ2-2|TRBD1|NA|TRBV10-3
CAMKTGASNTGELFF
TGTGCCATGAAGACAGGGGCTTCGAACACCGGGGAGCTGTTTTTT
>TRBJ1-6|NA|NA|TRBV5-1
CASSLDGVSNSPLHF
TGCGCCAGCAGCTTGGATGGTGTTTCTAATTCACCCCTCCACTTT
>TRBJ2-5|NA|NA|TRBV5-1
CASSLGTTQETQYF
TGCGCCAGCAGCCTGGGGACAACACAAGAGACCCAGTACTTC
>TRBJ1-2|TRBD1|few|TRBV19
CASSTRGQGLYGYTF
TGTGCCAGTAGTACCAGGGGACAGGGGCTCTATGGCTACACCTTC
>TRBJ2-3|NA|NA|TRBV27
CASSLRAGRTDTQYF
TGTGCCAGCAGTTTAAGGGCGGGACGTACAGATACGCAGTATTTT
>TRBJ1-5|NA|NA|TRBV18
CASSPGQGNNQPQHF
TGTGCCAGCTCCCCGGGACAAGGCAACAATCAGCCCCAGCATTTT
>TRBJ2-5|NA|NA|TRBV7-9
CASSPGPRGMETQYF
TGTGCCAGCAGCCCGGGACCCAGGGGTATGGAGACCCAGTACTTC
>TRBJ1-2|NA|NA|TRBV5-1
CASSLEVGAGENYGYTF
TGCGCCAGCAGCCTGGAGGTAGGGGCAGGAGAAAACTATGGCTACACCTTC
>TRBJ1-6|TRBD1|NA|TRBV5-1
CASSTNDRGRSYNSPLHF
TGCGCCAGCAGCACCAATGACAGGGGCCGCTCCTATAATTCACCCCTCCACTTT
>TRBJ2-2|TRBD1|NA|TRBV2
CASSGTGEAGELFF
TGTGCCAGCAGTGGGACAGGCGAGGCCGGGGAGCTGTTTTTT
>TRBJ2-3|NA|NA|TRBV5-1
CASSFGRGVGTDTQYF
TGCGCCAGCAGCTTTGGAAGGGGGGTGGGCACAGATACGCAGTATTTT
>TRBJ2-4|NA|NA|TRBV10-1
CASSEGMAKNIQYF
TGCGCCAGCAGTGAAGGGATGGCCAAAAACATTCAGTACTTC
>TRBJ1-2|NA|NA|TRBV7-2
CASSLAPDYGYTF
TGTGCCAGCAGCTTAGCGCCGGATTATGGCTACACCTTC
>TRBJ1-1|NA|NA|TRBV10-1
CASSVGRGIREAFF
TGCGCCAGCAGTGTTGGCCGGGGAATCAGGGAAGCTTTCTTT
>TRBJ1-1|TRBD1|once|TRBV6-1
CASRNTGGTEAFF
TGTGCCAGCAGGAATACAGGGGGAACTGAAGCTTTCTTT
>TRBJ2-3|TRBD1|NA|TRBV5-1
CASSDLRTGGDTQYF
TGCGCCAGCAGCGACCTCCGGACAGGGGGAGATACGCAGTATTTT
>TRBJ2-1|TRBD2|NA|TRBV5-5
CASSSHLAGEYNEQFF
TGTGCCAGCAGCTCCCACCTAGCGGGAGAGTACAATGAGCAGTTCTTC
>TRBJ1-5|NA|NA|TRBV6-1
CASSGRGNGQPQHF
TGTGCCAGCAGTGGGCGGGGAAACGGTCAGCCCCAGCATTTT
>TRBJ2-7|TRBD2|NA|TRBV6-5
CASRKGLAGVEQYF
TGTGCCAGCAGAAAGGGACTAGCGGGGGTCGAGCAGTACTTC
>TRBJ1-5|NA|NA|TRBV10-2
CASSEGVRNQPQHF
TGCGCCAGCAGTGAGGGGGTTCGGAATCAGCCCCAGCATTTT
>TRBJ2-1|NA|NA|TRBV23-1
CASSPMPPKKLSYNEQFF
TGCGCCAGCAGCCCGATGCCCCCTAAAAAACTCTCCTACAATGAGCAGTTCTTC
>TRBJ2-5|TRBD2|NA|TRBV29-1
CSTIAGGQETQYF
TGCAGCACAATAGCGGGAGGGCAAGAGACCCAGTACTTC
>TRBJ2-5|NA|NA|TRBV5-4
CASSPTFTQETQYF
TGTGCCAGCAGCCCAACATTTACCCAAGAGACCCAGTACTTC
>TRBJ1-3|TRBD1|few|TRBV30
CAWMDRNGNTIYF
TGTGCCTGGATGGACAGGAATGGAAACACCATATATTTT
>TRBJ2-1|NA|once|TRBV27
CASSPGGTYNEQFF
TGTGCCAGCAGTCCGGGGGGCACCTACAATGAGCAGTTCTTC
>TRBJ2-5|NA|NA|TRBV5-1
CASTPGSRETQYF
TGCGCCAGCACCCCTGGGTCCCGGGAGACCCAGTACTTC
>TRBJ2-7|NA|few|TRBV7-2
CASSSTKTRSEQYF
TGTGCCAGCAGCTCAACAAAGACTCGCAGCGAGCAGTACTTC
>TRBJ2-3|NA|once|TRBV7-2
CASSVADTQYF
TGTGCCAGCAGCGTTGCAGATACGCAGTATTTT
>TRBJ2-2|TRBD2|NA|TRBV4-3
CASSSRGGHTGELFF
TGCGCCAGCAGCTCGCGGGGGGGCCATACCGGGGAGCTGTTTTTT
>TRBJ1-4|NA|NA|TRBV5-4
CASGIGEVPRSNEKLFF
TGTGCCAGCGGAATAGGGGAGGTACCAAGGTCTAATGAAAAACTGTTTTTT
>TRBJ2-3|NA|few|TRBV7-9
CASSLELSGDTQYF
TGTGCCAGCAGCTTAGAGCTATCGGGAGATACGCAGTATTTT
>TRBJ2-7|NA|few|TRBV19
CASSSEPRDEQYF
TGTGCCAGTAGTTCGGAACCGCGCGACGAGCAGTACTTC
>TRBJ2-2|NA|NA|TRBV27
CASSWRTTGELFF
TGTGCCAGCAGTTGGAGGACTACCGGGGAGCTGTTTTTT
>TRBJ2-3|TRBD2|NA|TRBV5-1
CASSPVAGVSTDTQYF
TGCGCCAGCAGCCCGGTAGCGGGAGTGAGCACAGATACGCAGTATTTT
>TRBJ1-6|NA|few|TRBV5-1
CASSLEWVYNSPLHF
TGCGCCAGCAGCTTGGAGTGGGTCTATAATTCACCCCTCCACTTT
>TRBJ1-5|TRBD1|NA|TRBV28
CASSFVRQGDQPQHF
TGTGCCAGCAGTTTTGTACGGCAGGGGGACCAGCCCCAGCATTTT
>TRBJ1-2|TRBD1|NA|TRBV4-3
CASSPYRQGAYGYTF
TGCGCCAGCAGCCCCTACCGACAGGGGGCTTATGGCTACACCTTC
>TRBJ2-2|TRBD1|NA|TRBV30
CAWQGQGGKELFF
TGTGCCTGGCAGGGACAGGGTGGGAAGGAGCTGTTTTTT
>TRBJ2-3|TRBD1|NA|TRBV10-2
CASSPGTGGPDTQYF
TGCGCCAGCAGTCCCGGGACAGGGGGTCCAGATACGCAGTATTTT
>TRBJ2-3|TRBD2|NA|TRBV13
CASQVLAGDTDTQYF
TGTGCCAGCCAGGTACTAGCGGGAGACACAGATACGCAGTATTTT
>TRBJ1-5|NA|NA|TRBV19
CASTWGQGGNQPQHF
TGTGCCAGTACCTGGGGGCAGGGAGGCAATCAGCCCCAGCATTTT
>TRBJ2-1|NA|NA|TRBV5-6
CASSLEVTASSYNEQFF
TGTGCCAGCAGCTTGGAGGTTACAGCAAGTTCCTACAATGAGCAGTTCTTC
>TRBJ1-6|NA|NA|TRBV6-5
CASRPGRNNSPLHF
TGTGCCAGCAGACCGGGACGAAATAATTCACCCCTCCACTTT
>TRBJ2-7|NA|once|TRBV19
CASSPQAGAYYEQYF
TGTGCCAGTAGTCCTCAAGCAGGGGCTTACTACGAGCAGTACTTC
>TRBJ2-1|TRBD2|NA|TRBV5-6
CASSSGLAGGSEQFF
TGTGCCAGCAGCTCTGGACTAGCGGGAGGGAGTGAGCAGTTCTTC
>TRBJ1-2|NA|NA|TRBV7-2
CASSLDRPDYGYTF
TGTGCCAGCAGCTTAGACAGGCCGGACTATGGCTACACCTTC